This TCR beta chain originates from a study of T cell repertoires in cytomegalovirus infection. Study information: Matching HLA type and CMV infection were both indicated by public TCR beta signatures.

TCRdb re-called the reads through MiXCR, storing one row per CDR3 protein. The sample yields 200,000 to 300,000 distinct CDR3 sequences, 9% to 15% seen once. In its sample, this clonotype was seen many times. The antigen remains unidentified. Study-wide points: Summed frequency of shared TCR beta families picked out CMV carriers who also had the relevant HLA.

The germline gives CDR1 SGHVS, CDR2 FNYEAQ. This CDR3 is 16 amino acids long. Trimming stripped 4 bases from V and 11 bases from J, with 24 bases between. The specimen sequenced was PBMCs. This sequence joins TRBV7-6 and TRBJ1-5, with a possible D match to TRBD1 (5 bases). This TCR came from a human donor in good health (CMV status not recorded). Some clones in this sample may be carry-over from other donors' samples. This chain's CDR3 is CASSSSRQASWGSQHF. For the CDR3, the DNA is TGTGCCAGCAGCTCCAGTCGCCAGGCATCATGGGGGTCCCAGCATTTT.